The sequence of this T cell receptor delta chain was determined in a study of Vδ1+ human thymocytes. CDR3 length equals 15 residues. The V gene's germline CDR1 is GEAIGNYY and CDR2 EKD. V was cut by 1 base and J by 0 bases, with 11 bases left in between. Extracted RNA was reverse transcribed into cDNA. Multiplex PCR used pooled V-gene forward primers and a constant-region reverse primer to amplify CDR3s. TCRdb called clones anew from the multiplex PCR reads with CATT. The sample contains 70,000 or so delta-chain clones, approximately 30% of which appear only once. The sample holds many counts of this clone. The antigen remains unidentified. Overall study findings and caveats: Thymic delta-chain repertoires held around 20% Vdelta2 sequences and few Vdelta3, despite high sort purity. Unexpected Vdelta2 sequences could cause misinterpretation of bulk repertoire data. Highly polyclonal TRG and TRD repertoires with Gaussian CDR3 length distributions appeared in thymus.

The receptor comes from a boy under two years old who had congenital heart surgery. V and J are TRDV2 and TRDJ1, with D perhaps TRDD3 (6 bases). Sequences were obtained from Vdelta1+ gamma-delta thymocytes from the thymus. Indicated subset: FACS-sorted CD3+ TCRalphabeta- TCRVdelta1+ TCRVdelta2- thymocytes. In DNA, the CDR3 is TGTGCCTGTGACACAGAGGGGATTTACACCGATAAACTCATCTTT. The encoded protein is CACDTEGIYTDKLIF.